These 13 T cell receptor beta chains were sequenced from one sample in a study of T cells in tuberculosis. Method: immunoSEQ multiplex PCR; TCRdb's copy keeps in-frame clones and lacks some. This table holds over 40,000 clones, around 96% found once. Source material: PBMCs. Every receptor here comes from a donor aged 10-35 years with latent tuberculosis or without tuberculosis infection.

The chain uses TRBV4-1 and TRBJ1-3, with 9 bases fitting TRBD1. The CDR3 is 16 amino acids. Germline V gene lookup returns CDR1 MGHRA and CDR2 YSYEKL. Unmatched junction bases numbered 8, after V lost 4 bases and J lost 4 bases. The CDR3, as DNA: TGCGCCAGCAGCCCATATTATGGGACAGGGGGAAACACCATATATTTT. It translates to CASSPYYGTGGNTIYF.

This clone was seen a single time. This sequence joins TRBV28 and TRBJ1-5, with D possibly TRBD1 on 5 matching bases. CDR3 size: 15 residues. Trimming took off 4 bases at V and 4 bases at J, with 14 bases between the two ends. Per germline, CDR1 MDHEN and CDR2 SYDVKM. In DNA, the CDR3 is TGTGCCAGCAGTTCCGACCTCGGGGGAAATCAGCCCCAGCATTTT. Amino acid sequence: CASSSDLGGNQPQHF.

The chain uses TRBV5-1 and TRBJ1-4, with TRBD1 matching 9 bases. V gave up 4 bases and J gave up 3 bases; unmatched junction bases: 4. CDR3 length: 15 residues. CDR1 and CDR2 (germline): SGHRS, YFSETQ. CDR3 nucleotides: TGCGCCAGCAGCAAACGGACAGGGGCTAATGAAAAACTGTTTTTT. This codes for CASSKRTGANEKLFF.

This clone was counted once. CDR3 DNA sequence: TGTGCCAGCAGCTTTGAACAGGGGTTCTCCTACGAGCAGTACTTC. Protein: CASSFEQGFSYEQYF. The rearrangement uses TRBV7-2 and TRBJ2-7, with 7 bases lining up with TRBD1. The CDR3 sequence is 15 residues long. Germline CDR1 and CDR2: SGHTA and FQGNSA. V was pared by 3 bases and J by 0 bases, with 5 bases of the junction left unmatched.

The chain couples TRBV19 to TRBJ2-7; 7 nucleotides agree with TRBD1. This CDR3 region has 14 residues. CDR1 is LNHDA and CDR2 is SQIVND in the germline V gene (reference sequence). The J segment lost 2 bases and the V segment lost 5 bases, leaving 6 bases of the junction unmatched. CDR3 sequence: CASSLRQGPYEQYF. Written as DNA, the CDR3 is TGTGCCAGTAGTCTCAGACAGGGACCCTACGAGCAGTACTTC. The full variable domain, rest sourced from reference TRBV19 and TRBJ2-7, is DGGITQSPKYLFRKEGQNVTLSCEQNLNHDAMYWYRQDPGQGLRLIYYSQIVNDFQKGDIAEGYSVSREKKESFPLTVTSAQKNPTAFYLCASSLRQGPYEQYFGPGTRLTVT.

In DNA, the CDR3 is TGCAGCGTTTCAGCGGGTTACAATGAGCAGTTCTTC. Its protein product is CSVSAGYNEQFF. The genes are TRBV29-1 and TRBJ2-1; tentative D call: TRBD2 (6 bases). Germline assignment: CDR1 SQVTM and CDR2 ANQGSEA. V shed 5 bases and J shed 4 bases, with 9 bases lying between them. The CDR3 is 12 amino acids.

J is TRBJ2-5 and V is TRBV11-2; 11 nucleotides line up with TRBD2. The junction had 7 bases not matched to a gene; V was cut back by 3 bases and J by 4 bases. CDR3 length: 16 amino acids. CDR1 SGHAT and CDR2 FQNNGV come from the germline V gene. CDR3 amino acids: CASSFLAGGRGETQYF. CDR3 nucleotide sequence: TGTGCCAGCAGCTTTTTAGCGGGAGGGAGGGGAGAGACCCAGTACTTC. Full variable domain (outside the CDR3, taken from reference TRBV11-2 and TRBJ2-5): EAGVAQSPRYKIIEKRQSVAFWCNPISGHATLYWYQQILGQGPKLLIQFQNNGVVDDSQLPKDRFSAERLKGVDSTLKIQPAKLEDSAVYLCASSFLAGGRGETQYFGPGTRLLVL.

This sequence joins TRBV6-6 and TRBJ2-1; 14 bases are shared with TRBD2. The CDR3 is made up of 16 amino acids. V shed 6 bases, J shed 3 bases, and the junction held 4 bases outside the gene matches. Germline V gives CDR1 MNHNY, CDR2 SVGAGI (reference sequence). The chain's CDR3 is CASSIGLAGGYNEQFF. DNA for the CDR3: TGTGCCAGCAGCATCGGACTAGCGGGAGGCTACAATGAGCAGTTCTTC.

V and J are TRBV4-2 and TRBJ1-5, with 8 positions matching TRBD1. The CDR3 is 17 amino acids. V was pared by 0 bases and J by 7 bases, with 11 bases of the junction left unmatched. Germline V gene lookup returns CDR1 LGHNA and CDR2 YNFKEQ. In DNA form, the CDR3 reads TGTGCCAGCAGCCAAGAGTCTGCAGGACAGGGTGAGCAGCCCCAGCATTTT. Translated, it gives CASSQESAGQGEQPQHF.

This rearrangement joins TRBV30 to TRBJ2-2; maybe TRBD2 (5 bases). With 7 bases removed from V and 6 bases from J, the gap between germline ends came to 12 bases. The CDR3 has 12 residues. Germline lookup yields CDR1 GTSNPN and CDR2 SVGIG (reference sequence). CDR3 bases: TGTGCCTCCTCTGCACTAGCCGGGGAGCTGTTTTTT. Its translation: CASSALAGELFF.

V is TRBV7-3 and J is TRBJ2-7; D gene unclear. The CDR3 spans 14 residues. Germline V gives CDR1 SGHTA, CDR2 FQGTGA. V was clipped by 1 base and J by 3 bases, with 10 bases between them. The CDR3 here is CASSLSPIDYEQYF. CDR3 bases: TGTGCCAGCAGCTTAAGTCCTATCGACTACGAGCAGTACTTC.

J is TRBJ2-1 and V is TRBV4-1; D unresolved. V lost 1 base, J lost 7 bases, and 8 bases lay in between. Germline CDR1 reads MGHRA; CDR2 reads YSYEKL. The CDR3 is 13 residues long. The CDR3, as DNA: TGCGCCAGCAGCCAAGTAGAGGAAAATGAGCAGTTCTTC. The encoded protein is CASSQVEENEQFF.

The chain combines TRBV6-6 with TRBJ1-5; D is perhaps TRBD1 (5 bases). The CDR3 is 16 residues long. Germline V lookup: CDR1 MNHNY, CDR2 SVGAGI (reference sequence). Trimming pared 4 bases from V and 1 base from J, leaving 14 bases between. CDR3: CASSFSGGRSNQPQHF. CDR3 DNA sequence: TGTGCCAGCAGTTTCTCCGGGGGACGGAGCAATCAGCCCCAGCATTTT.